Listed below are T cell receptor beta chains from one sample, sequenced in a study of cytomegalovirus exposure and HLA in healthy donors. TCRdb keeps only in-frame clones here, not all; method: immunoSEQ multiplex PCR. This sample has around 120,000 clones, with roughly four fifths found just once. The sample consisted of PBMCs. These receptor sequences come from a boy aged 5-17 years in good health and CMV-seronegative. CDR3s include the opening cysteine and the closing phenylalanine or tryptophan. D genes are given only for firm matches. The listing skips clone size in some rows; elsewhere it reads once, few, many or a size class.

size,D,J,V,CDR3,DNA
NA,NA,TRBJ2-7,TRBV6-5,CASSYSTRHEQYF,TGTGCCAGCAGTTACTCGACGAGGCACGAGCAGTACTTC
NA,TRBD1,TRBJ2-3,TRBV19,CASTGQGANTQYF,TGTGCCAGTACGGGACAGGGGGCCAATACGCAGTATTTT
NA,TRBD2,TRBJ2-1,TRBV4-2,CASSPRTSGRAWEQFF,TGTGCCAGCAGCCCCCGGACTAGCGGGAGGGCCTGGGAGCAGTTCTTC
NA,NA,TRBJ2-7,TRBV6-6,CASSYGTGGYEQYF,TGTGCCAGCAGTTACGGGACTGGCGGTTACGAGCAGTACTTC
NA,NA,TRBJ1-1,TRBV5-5,CASSLEWLLTTEAFF,TGTGCCAGCAGCTTGGAGTGGCTTCTTACCACTGAAGCTTTCTTT
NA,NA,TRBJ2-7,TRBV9,CASSVGGGTHEQYF,TGTGCCAGCAGCGTTGGCGGCGGAACCCACGAGCAGTACTTC
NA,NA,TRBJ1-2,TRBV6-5,CASSPGRTHYGYTF,TGTGCCAGCAGCCCCGGGAGGACGCACTATGGCTACACCTTC
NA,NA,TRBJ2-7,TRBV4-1,CASSQERQAIYEQYF,TGCGCCAGCAGCCAAGAACGGCAGGCGATCTACGAGCAGTACTTC
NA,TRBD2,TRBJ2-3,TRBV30,CAWSPGLALISTDTQYF,TGTGCCTGGAGTCCGGGACTAGCTCTAATCAGCACAGATACGCAGTATTTT
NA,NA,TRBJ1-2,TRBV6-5,CASSYSDSFYGYTF,TGTGCCAGCAGTTACTCGGACAGCTTCTATGGCTACACCTTC
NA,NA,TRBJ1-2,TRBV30,CAFYLTRGDGYTF,TGTGCCTTTTATTTGACAAGGGGCGATGGCTACACCTTC
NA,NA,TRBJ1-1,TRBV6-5,CASSTGGTEAFF,TGTGCCAGCAGTACCGGGGGGACTGAAGCTTTCTTT
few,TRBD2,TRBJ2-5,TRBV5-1,CASSLGAGGEETQYF,TGCGCCAGCAGCTTGGGAGCGGGAGGAGAAGAGACCCAGTACTTC
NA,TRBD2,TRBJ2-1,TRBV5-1,CASRPGLAGDEQFF,TGCGCCAGCAGGCCGGGACTAGCGGGAGATGAGCAGTTCTTC
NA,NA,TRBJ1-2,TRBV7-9,CASSLVDVGGHGYTF,TGTGCCAGCAGCTTAGTGGACGTGGGCGGGCATGGCTACACCTTC
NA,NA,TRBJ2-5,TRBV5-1,CASSLYFPGETQYF,TGCGCCAGCAGCTTGTATTTCCCGGGAGAGACCCAGTACTTC
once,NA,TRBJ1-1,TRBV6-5,CASSYGGTTEAFF,TGTGCCAGCAGTTACGGGGGGACCACTGAAGCTTTCTTT
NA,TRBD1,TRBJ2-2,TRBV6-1,CASSELDRGSGELFF,TGTGCCAGCAGTGAACTGGACAGGGGTTCCGGGGAGCTGTTTTTT
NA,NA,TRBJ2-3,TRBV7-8,CASSSYRLTSSTDTQYF,TGTGCCAGCAGCTCCTATAGACTAACCTCTAGCACAGATACGCAGTATTTT
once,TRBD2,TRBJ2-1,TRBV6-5,CASSYEVAGAGGEQFF,TGTGCCAGCAGTTACGAAGTAGCGGGAGCAGGGGGTGAGCAGTTCTTC
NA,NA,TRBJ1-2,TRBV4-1,CASSQGGARGIYGYTF,TGCGCCAGCAGCCAAGGAGGAGCGCGAGGGATCTATGGCTACACCTTC
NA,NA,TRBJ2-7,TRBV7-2,CASSSLMDSAYEQYF,TGTGCCAGCAGCTCACTTATGGACAGTGCCTACGAGCAGTACTTC
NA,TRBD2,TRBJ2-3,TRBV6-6,CASKDSGANTDTQYF,TGTGCCAGCAAAGATAGCGGGGCAAACACAGATACGCAGTATTTT
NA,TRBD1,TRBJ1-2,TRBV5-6,CASSLGGTGALRGNGTF,TGTGCCAGCAGCTTGGGGGGGACAGGGGCCCTGAGGGGTAACGGCACCTTC
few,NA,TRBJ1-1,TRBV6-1,CASSELRQVETEAFF,TGTGCCAGCAGTGAATTGCGACAGGTAGAAACTGAAGCTTTCTTT
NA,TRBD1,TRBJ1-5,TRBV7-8,CASSLGQERQPQHF,TGTGCCAGCAGCTTGGGACAGGAGAGACAGCCCCAGCATTTT
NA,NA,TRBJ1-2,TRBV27,CASSLTTGRGYTF,TGTGCCAGCAGTTTAACGACAGGACGTGGCTACACCTTC
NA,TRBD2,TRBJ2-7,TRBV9,CASSVDGGVYEQYF,TGTGCCAGCAGCGTGGACGGGGGGGTATACGAGCAGTACTTC
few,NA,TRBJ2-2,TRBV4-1,CACSSNTGELFF,TGCGCCTGTAGCTCGAACACCGGGGAGCTGTTTTTT
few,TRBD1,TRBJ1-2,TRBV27,CASSPGGTGGSGYTF,TGTGCCAGCAGCCCAGGAGGGACAGGGGGCAGCGGCTACACCTTC
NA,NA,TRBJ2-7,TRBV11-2,CASSPQHTSYEQYF,TGTGCCAGCAGTCCCCAACACACCTCCTACGAGCAGTACTTC
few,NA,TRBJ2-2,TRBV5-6,CASSFGSGELFF,TGTGCCAGCAGCTTCGGTAGCGGGGAGCTGTTTTTT
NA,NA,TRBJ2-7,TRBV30,CACQGTGRYEQYF,TGTGCCTGTCAAGGAACAGGGCGATACGAGCAGTACTTC
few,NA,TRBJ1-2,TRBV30,CARQDRNYGYTF,TGTGCCCGTCAAGACAGAAACTATGGCTACACCTTC
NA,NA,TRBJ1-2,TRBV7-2,CASSLETALNYGYTF,TGTGCCAGCAGCTTAGAGACAGCACTCAACTATGGCTACACCTTC
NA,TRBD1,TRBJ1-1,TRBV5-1,CASRTDRGSEAFF,TGCGCCAGCAGGACGGACAGGGGTTCTGAAGCTTTCTTT
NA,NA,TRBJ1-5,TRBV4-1,CASSQDFGRAYSNQPQHF,TGCGCCAGCAGCCAAGATTTCGGCAGGGCCTATAGCAATCAGCCCCAGCATTTT
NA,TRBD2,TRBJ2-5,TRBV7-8,CASSLGLAGLETQYF,TGTGCCAGCAGCTTAGGACTAGCGGGTTTAGAGACCCAGTACTTC
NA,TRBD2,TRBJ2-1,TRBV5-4,CASSSRLAGNNEQFF,TGTGCCAGCAGCTCCCGACTAGCGGGGAACAATGAGCAGTTCTTC
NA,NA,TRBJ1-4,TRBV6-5,CASSYSRGISEKLFF,TGTGCCAGCAGTTACTCGCGGGGGATAAGTGAAAAACTGTTTTTT
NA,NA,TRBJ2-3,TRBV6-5,CASSYFSGTSTDTQYF,TGTGCCAGCAGTTACTTCAGCGGAACTAGCACAGATACGCAGTATTTT
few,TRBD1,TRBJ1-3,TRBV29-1,CSVETGQGGNTIYF,TGCAGCGTTGAAACGGGACAGGGTGGAAACACCATATATTTT
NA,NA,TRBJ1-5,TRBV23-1,CASSPRASRRVDQPQHF,TGCGCCAGCAGTCCGCGCGCCTCACGCAGGGTCGACCAGCCCCAGCATTTT
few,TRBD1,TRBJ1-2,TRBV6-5,CASYRGYGYTF,TGTGCCAGCTACAGGGGCTATGGCTACACCTTC
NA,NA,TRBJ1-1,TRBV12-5,CASGLKLNTEAFF,TGTGCTAGTGGTTTGAAGCTGAACACTGAAGCTTTCTTT
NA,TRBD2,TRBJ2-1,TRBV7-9,CASSLVGGTEQFF,TGTGCCAGCAGCTTAGTCGGGGGGACGGAGCAGTTCTTC
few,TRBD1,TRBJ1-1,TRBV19,CASSSTGGNTEAFF,TGTGCCAGTAGTTCAACAGGGGGGAACACTGAAGCTTTCTTT
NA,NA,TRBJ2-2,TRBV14,CASSQDFLNTGELFF,TGTGCCAGCAGCCAAGATTTTTTAAACACCGGGGAGCTGTTTTTT
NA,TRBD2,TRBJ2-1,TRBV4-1,CASSQEGSGAGPFEQFF,TGCGCCAGCAGCCAAGAGGGATCGGGAGCGGGACCCTTCGAGCAGTTCTTC